The 7 T cell receptor beta chains in this list originate from one sample, sequenced in a study of neurological immune-mediated disorders. Each CDR3 protein is one row after TCRdb ran MiXCR on the 5' RACE reads. Among about 52,000 distinct CDR3 sequences listed, about 4.1% were seen once. The sequencing input was PBMCs. These receptors were collected from a man in his 60s with multiple sclerosis.

This clonotype has a count of ten or more. The genes are TRBV12-3 or TRBV12-4 and TRBJ2-3, with 8 positions matching TRBD2. The CDR3 sequence is 12 residues long. J gave up 10 bases and V 6 bases, and 6 bases lay outside the gene matches. The CDR3 region is CASSLSGGAQYF. As DNA, the CDR3 is TGTGCCAGCAGCCTGAGCGGGGGCGCGCAGTATTTT.

This chain joins TRBV20-1 and TRBJ2-1; no definite D call. The germline gives CDR1 DFQATT, CDR2 SNEGSKA (reference sequence). V was pared by 7 bases and J by 5 bases, with 18 bases between. CDR3 size: 14 residues. This CDR3 reads CSVVKQFSHNEQFF. Written as DNA, the CDR3 is TGCAGTGTAGTCAAGCAGTTTAGCCACAATGAGCAGTTCTTC.

Ten or more counts support this clonotype. V is TRBV20-1 and J is TRBJ2-7, with D uncertain. This CDR3 comprises 13 residues. Trimming cost V 1 base and J 0 bases, with 7 bases left between them. Per germline, CDR1 DFQATT and CDR2 SNEGSKA (reference sequence). CDR3 in amino acids: CSARGLVSYEQYF. The CDR3 DNA sequence: TGCAGTGCTAGAGGGCTAGTCTCCTACGAGCAGTACTTC.

This clonotype was recorded many times. The V and J genes are TRBV7-2 and TRBJ2-3; D uncertain. The CDR3 runs to 13 residues. The germline V gene encodes CDR1 SGHTA and CDR2 FQGNSA. V lost 5 bases and J lost 6, with 12 bases in between. CDR3 amino acids: CASSPTPADTQYF. Written as DNA, the CDR3 is TGTGCCAGCAGCCCCACCCCCGCGGATACGCAGTATTTT.

Ten or more counts support this clonotype. The chain employs TRBV21-1 and TRBJ1-1. TRBV21-1 counts as a pseudogene. The CDR3 length is 16 residues. CDR3 coding DNA: TGTGCCAGCAGCAAAGACAATGGACGGCTCAACACTGAAGCTTTCTTT. This codes for CASSKDNGRLNTEAFF.

This clonotype was detected ten times or more. The V call is TRBV5-1, the J call TRBJ2-2; D gene unclear. Germline V CDR1 and CDR2: SGHRS, YFSETQ. V was shortened by 3 bases and J by 0 bases, with 9 bases between the two germline ends. The CDR3 extends over 15 amino acids. The CDR3 is CASSWNSPNTGELFF. CDR3 in DNA: TGCGCCAGCAGCTGGAACAGCCCGAACACCGGGGAGCTGTTTTTT.

The chain has TRBV2 and TRBJ1-1; the D is unclear. Germline V gives CDR1 SNHLY, CDR2 FYNNEI. The V gene lost 6 bases and the J gene lost 3 bases, with 23 bases spanning the gap. This CDR3 region has 17 residues. The CDR3 sequence: CASSDVGLSTRDTEAFF. The CDR3 DNA reads as TGTGCCAGCAGCGATGTAGGCCTTTCTACCCGGGACACTGAAGCTTTCTTT.